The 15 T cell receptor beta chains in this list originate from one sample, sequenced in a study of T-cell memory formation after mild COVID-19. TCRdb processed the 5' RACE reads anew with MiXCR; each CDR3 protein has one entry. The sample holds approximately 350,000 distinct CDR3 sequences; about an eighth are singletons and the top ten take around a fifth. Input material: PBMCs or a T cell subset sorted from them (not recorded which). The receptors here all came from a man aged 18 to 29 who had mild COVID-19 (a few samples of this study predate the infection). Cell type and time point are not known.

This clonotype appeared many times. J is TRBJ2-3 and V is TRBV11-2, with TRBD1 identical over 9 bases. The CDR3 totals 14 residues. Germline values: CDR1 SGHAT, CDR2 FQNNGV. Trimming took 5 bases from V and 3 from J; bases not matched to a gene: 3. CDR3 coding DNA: TGTGCCAGCAGCCGGGACAGGGAAACAGATACGCAGTATTTT. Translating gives CASSRDRETDTQYF. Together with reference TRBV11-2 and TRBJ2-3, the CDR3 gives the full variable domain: EAGVAQSPRYKIIEKRQSVAFWCNPISGHATLYWYQQILGQGPKLLIQFQNNGVVDDSQLPKDRFSAERLKGVDSTLKIQPAKLEDSAVYLCASSRDRETDTQYFGPGTRLTVL.

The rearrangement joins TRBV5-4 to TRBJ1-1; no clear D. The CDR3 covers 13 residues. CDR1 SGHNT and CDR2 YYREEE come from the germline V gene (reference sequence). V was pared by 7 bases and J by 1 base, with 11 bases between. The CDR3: CASGLDGNTEAFF. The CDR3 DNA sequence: TGTGCCAGCGGCCTAGACGGGAACACTGAAGCTTTCTTT.

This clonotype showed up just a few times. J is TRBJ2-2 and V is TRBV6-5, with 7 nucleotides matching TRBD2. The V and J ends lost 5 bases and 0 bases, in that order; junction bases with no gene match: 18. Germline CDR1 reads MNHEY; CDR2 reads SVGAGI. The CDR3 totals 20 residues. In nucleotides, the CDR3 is TGTGCCAGCAGTAATCCCCGCTTAATTGGCGGGGGAACGAACACCGGGGAGCTGTTTTTT. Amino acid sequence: CASSNPRLIGGGTNTGELFF.

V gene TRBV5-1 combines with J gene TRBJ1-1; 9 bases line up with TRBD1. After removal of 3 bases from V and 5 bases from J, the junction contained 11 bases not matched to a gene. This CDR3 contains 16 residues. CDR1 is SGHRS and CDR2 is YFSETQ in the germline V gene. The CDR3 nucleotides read TGCGCCAGCAGCTGGAAACAGGGGGCTGGAAGGACTGAAGCTTTCTTT. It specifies CASSWKQGAGRTEAFF. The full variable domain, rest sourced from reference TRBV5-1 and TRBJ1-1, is KAGVTQTPRYLIKTRGQQVTLSCSPISGHRSVSWYQQTPGQGLQFLFEYFSETQRNKGNFPGRFSGRQFSNSRSEMNVSTLELGDSALYLCASSWKQGAGRTEAFFGQGTRLTVV.

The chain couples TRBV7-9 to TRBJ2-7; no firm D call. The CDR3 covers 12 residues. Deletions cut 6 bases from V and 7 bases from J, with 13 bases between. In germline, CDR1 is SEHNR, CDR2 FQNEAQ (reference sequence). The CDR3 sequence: CASSSAIGEQYV. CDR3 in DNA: TGTGCCAGCAGTTCGGCGATAGGGGAGCAGTACGTC.

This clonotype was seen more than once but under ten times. CDR3 loop: CASGTQRFF. In DNA, the CDR3 is TGTGCCAGCGGTACTCAGCGGTTCTTC. The chain uses TRBV12-3 or TRBV12-4 and TRBJ2-1; D is uncertain. The CDR3 is 9 residues long. Between the trimmed V and J ends, which lost 8 bases and 15 bases, there was a span of 11 bases.

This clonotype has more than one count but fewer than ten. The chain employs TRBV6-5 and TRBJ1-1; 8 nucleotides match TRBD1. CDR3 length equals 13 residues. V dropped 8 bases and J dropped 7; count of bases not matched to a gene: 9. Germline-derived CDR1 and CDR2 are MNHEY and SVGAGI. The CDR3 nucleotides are TGTGCCAGCCAAGGGACAGGACGCGATGAAGCTTTCTTT. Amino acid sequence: CASQGTGRDEAFF.

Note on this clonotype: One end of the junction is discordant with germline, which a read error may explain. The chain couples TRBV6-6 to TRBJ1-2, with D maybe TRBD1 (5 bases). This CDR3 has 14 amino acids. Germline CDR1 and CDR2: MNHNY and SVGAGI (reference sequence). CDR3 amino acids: CASSDSGTGYGYTF. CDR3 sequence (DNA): TGTGCCAGCAGTGACTCCGGGACTGGATATGGCTACACCTTC.

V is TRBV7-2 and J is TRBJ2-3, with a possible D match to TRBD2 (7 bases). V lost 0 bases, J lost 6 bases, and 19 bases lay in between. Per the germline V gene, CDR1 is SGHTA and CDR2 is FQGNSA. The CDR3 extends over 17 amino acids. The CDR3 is CASSLAIGGGAEDTQYF. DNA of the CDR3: TGTGCCAGCAGCTTAGCTATTGGAGGGGGGGCCGAGGATACGCAGTATTTT.

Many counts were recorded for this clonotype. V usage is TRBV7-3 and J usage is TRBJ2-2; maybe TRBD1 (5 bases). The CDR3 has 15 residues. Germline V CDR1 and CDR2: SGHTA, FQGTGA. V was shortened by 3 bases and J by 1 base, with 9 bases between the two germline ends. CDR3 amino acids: CASSFHGQNTGELFF. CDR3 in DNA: TGTGCCAGCAGCTTTCACGGACAGAACACCGGGGAGCTGTTTTTT.

CDR3 sequence: CSAPLAGSVGYNEQFF. DNA for the CDR3: TGCAGTGCCCCACTAGCGGGGTCTGTGGGCTACAATGAGCAGTTCTTC. The chain recombines TRBV20-1 with TRBJ2-1; 10 bases map to TRBD2. CDR1 and CDR2 from the germline V gene are DFQATT and SNEGSKA (reference sequence). The trim removed 6 bases at V and 3 bases at J, leaving 11 bases unmatched. The CDR3 loop spans 16 amino acids.

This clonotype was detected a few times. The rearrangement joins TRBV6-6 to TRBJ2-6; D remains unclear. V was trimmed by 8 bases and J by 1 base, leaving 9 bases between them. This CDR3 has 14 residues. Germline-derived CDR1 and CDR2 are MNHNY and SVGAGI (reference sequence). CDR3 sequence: CASGVQSGANVLTF. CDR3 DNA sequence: TGTGCCAGCGGGGTACAGTCTGGGGCCAACGTCCTGACTTTC.

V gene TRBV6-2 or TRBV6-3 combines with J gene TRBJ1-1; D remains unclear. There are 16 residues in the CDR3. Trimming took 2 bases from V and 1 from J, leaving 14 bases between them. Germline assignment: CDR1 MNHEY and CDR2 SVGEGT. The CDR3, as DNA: TGTGCCAGCAGTTACCCTAGCTTGGGCGGGAACACTGAAGCTTTCTTT. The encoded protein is CASSYPSLGGNTEAFF.

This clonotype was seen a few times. Written as DNA, the CDR3 is TGTGCCAGCAGCGTATCATTGGACAGGAGGGATGAGCAGTTCTTC. This encodes CASSVSLDRRDEQFF. The chain combines TRBV9 with TRBJ2-1, with TRBD1 as a possible D gene (7 bases). Trimming cost V 1 base and J 8 bases, with 16 bases left between them. This CDR3 is built from 15 residues. Germline CDR1 and CDR2: SGDLS and YYNGEE.

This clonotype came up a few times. CDR3 protein: CASIDSGTGANVLTF. The CDR3 bases are TGTGCCAGCATCGATTCGGGGACCGGGGCCAACGTCCTGACTTTC. The J gene is TRBJ2-6, the V gene TRBV6-2 or TRBV6-3; tentatively, D is TRBD1 or TRBD2 (5 bases each). Germline V gene data show CDR1 as MNHEY and CDR2 as SVGEGT. V was clipped by 7 bases and J by 4 bases, with 14 bases between them. This CDR3 is built from 15 residues.